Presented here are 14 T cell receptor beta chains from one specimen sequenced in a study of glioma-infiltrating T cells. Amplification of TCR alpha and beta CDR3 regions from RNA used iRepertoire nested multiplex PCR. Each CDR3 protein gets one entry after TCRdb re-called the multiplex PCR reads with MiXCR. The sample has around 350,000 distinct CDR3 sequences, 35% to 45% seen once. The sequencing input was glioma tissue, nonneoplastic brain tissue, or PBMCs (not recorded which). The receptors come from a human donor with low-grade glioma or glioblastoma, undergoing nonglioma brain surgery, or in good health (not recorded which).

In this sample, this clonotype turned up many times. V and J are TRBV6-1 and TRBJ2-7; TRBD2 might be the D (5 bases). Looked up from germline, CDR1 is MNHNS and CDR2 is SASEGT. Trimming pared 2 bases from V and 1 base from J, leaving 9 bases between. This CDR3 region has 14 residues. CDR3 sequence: CASSELGISYEQYF. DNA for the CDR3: TGTGCCAGCAGTGAACTCGGGATTTCCTACGAGCAGTACTTC.

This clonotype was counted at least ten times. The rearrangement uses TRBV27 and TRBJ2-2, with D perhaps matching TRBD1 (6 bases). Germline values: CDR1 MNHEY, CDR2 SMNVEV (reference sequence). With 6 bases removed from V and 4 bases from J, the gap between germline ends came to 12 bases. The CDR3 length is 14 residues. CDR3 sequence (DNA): TGTGCCAGCAGCCCTGGGGACACCACCGGGGAGCTGTTTTTT. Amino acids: CASSPGDTTGELFF.

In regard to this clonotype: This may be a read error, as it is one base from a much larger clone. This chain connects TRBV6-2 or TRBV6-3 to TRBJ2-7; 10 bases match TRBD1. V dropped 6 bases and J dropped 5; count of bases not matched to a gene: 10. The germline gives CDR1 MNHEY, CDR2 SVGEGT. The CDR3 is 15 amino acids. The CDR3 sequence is CASRRTGQGTHEQYF. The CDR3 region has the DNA TGTGCCAGCAGGAGGACGGGACAGGGGACCCACGAGCAGTACTTC.

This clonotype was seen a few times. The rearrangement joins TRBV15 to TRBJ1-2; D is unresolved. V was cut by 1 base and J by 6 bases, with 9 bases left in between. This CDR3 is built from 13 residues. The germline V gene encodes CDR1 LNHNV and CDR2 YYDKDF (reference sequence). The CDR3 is CATSRGRNHGYTF. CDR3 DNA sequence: TGTGCCACCAGCAGAGGCAGGAACCATGGCTACACCTTC.

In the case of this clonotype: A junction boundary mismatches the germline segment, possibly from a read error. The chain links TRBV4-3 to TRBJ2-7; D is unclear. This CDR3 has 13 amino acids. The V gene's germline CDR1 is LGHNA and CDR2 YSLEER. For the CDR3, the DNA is TGCGCCAGCAGCCTCGAGGACCCCTACGGGCAGTACTTC. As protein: CASSLEDPYGQYF.

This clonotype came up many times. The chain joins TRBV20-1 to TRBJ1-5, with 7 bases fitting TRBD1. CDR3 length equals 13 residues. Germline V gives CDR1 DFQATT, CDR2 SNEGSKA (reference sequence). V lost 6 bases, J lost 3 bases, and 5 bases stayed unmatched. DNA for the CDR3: TGCAGTGCAGACGGGACAGCCAATCAGCCCCAGCATTTT. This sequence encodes CSADGTANQPQHF.

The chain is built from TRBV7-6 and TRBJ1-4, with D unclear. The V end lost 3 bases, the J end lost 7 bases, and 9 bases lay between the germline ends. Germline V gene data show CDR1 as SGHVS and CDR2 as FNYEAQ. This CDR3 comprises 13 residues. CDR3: CASSFGRAEKLFF. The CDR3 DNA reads TGTGCCAGCAGCTTCGGAAGGGCTGAAAAACTGTTTTTT.

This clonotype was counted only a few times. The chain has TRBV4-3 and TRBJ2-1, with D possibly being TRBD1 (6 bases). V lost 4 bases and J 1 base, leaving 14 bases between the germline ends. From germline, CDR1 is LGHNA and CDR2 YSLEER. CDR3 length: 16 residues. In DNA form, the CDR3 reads TGCGCCAGCAGCCCCCACCCCCAGGGGTCCTACAATGAGCAGTTCTTC. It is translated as CASSPHPQGSYNEQFF.

CDR3 DNA: TGTGCCAGCAGCCTGACAGGGGGGGGGGGCTACACCTTC. It codes for CASSLTGGGGYTF. This chain uses TRBV27 with TRBJ1-2, with 9 bases matching TRBD1. The CDR3 is 13 amino acids. The V gene's germline CDR1 is MNHEY and CDR2 SMNVEV (reference sequence). J was trimmed by 8 bases and V by 6 bases; bases with no gene match: 7.

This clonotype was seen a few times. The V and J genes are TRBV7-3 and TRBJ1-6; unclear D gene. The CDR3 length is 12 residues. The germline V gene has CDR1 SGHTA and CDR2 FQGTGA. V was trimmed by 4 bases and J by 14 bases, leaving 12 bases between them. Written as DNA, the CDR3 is TGTGCCAGCAGCTACGATTTTGGGACCCTCCACTTT. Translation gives CASSYDFGTLHF.

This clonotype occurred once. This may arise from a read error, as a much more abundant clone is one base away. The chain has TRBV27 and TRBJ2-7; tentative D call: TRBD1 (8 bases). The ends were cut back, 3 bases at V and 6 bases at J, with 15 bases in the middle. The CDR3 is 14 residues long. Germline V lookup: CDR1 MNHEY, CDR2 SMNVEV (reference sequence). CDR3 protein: CASSFAQGGFEQYF. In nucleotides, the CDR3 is TGTGCCAGCAGTTTCGCACAGGGGGGGTTCGAGCAGTACTTC.

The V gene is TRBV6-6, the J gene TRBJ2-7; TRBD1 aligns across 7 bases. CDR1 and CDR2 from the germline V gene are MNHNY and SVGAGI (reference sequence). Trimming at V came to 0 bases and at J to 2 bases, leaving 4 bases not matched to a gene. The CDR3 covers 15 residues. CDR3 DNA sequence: TGTGCCAGCAGTTACTCCCGGACAGGTACCTACGAGCAGTACTTC. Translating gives CASSYSRTGTYEQYF.

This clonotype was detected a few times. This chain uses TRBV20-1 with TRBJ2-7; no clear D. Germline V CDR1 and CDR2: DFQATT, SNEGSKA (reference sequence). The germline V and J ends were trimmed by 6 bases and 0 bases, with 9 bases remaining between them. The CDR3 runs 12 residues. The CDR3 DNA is TGCAGTGCCCCTCTGAGCTCCTACGAGCAGTACTTC. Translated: CSAPLSSYEQYF.

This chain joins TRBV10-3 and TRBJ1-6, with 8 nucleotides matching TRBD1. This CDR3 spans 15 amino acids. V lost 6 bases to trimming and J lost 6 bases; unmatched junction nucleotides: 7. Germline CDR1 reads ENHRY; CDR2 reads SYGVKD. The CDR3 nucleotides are TGTGCCATCAGACAACAACAGGGGGGTAATTCACCCCTCCACTTT. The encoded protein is CAIRQQQGGNSPLHF.